This T cell receptor beta chain was documented in a study of cytomegalovirus exposure and HLA in healthy donors. The germline V gene has CDR1 KGHSH and CDR2 LQKENI. The junction had 11 bases not matched to a gene; V was cut back by 4 bases and J by 4 bases. The CDR3 has 18 amino acids. Primers for the PCR totalled 60 Vbeta and 13 Jbeta. Profiling relied on immunoSEQ multiplex PCR, and the TCRdb table lists in-frame clones only, not all of them. This sample carries some 150,000 clones, over 60% of them seen once, and the ten largest clones take about 1.7%. J is TRBJ2-6 and V is TRBV18; 9 nucleotides agree with TRBD1. The TCR sequence derives from a female donor in good health and CMV-seronegative. The specimen was PBMCs. In DNA form, the CDR3 reads TGTGCCAGCTCACGCAAACAGGGGGCTAAAACCGGGGCCAACGTCCTGACTTTC. It is translated as CASSRKQGAKTGANVLTF.